These 8 T cell receptor beta chains share one sample of origin, sequenced in a study of cytomegalovirus exposure and HLA in healthy donors (dated by TCRdb to about 2017). Library method: the immunoSEQ multiplex PCR assay. A mixture of 60 forward primers for TCR Vbeta segments and 13 reverse primers for TCR Jbeta segments was used in the multiplex PCR. TCRdb re-hosts the immuneACCESS table, in-frame sequences only. Its copies lack some clones; in the studies checked, an unresolved V gene accounts for under half of them, and the cause for the rest is not known. The sample includes 270,000 or so clones, with about 93% observed a single time. The leading ten clones occupy around 1.7% of the sample. What was sequenced was PBMCs. These TCRs come from a girl aged 2-10 years in good health and CMV-seronegative.

The CDR3 spells CASSLRSGRAYNEQFF. The CDR3 nucleotides are TGTGCCAGCAGCTTACGGAGCGGGAGGGCCTACAATGAGCAGTTCTTC. The chain carries TRBV7-2 and TRBJ2-1; 10 bases line up with TRBD2. The CDR3 sequence is 16 residues long. CDR1 is SGHTA, CDR2 FQGNSA, per germline. J gave up 2 bases and V 2 bases, and 3 bases lay outside the gene matches.

V usage is TRBV29-1 and J usage is TRBJ1-2, with 11 bases matching TRBD1. The trim removed 3 bases at V and 6 bases at J, leaving 6 bases unmatched. Germline values: CDR1 SQVTM, CDR2 ANQGSEA. The CDR3 loop spans 14 amino acids. This CDR3 is CSVEGGQGAHGYTF. CDR3 DNA: TGCAGCGTTGAGGGAGGACAGGGGGCGCATGGCTACACCTTC.

The chain combines TRBV6-5 with TRBJ2-5, with D hard to call. The DNA end lines up better with TRBJ2-7; the J call may be wrong. This CDR3 is 14 amino acids long. Looked up from germline, CDR1 is MNHEY and CDR2 is SVGAGI. CDR3 coding DNA: TGTGCCAGCAGACAACCAGGTTTCTCCTACGAGCAGTACTTC. Its translation is CASRQPGFSYEQYF.

The chain carries TRBV29-1 and TRBJ2-7, with 8 bases that match TRBD1. The CDR3 sequence is 13 residues long. V dropped 7 bases and J dropped 6; count of bases not matched to a gene: 11. CDR1 is SQVTM and CDR2 is ANQGSEA in the germline V gene. CDR3 region: CSALGQGRGEQYF. The CDR3 DNA is TGCAGCGCACTCGGACAGGGACGGGGCGAGCAGTACTTC.

This chain connects TRBV29-1 to TRBJ2-7, with D uncertain. Trimming took off 0 bases at V and 2 bases at J, with 20 bases between the two ends. The CDR3 loop spans 17 amino acids. Germline V lookup: CDR1 SQVTM, CDR2 ANQGSEA. CDR3 protein: CSVEDLLTNGRTYEQYF. The CDR3 coding sequence is TGCAGCGTTGAAGATCTTCTAACGAACGGCAGGACCTACGAGCAGTACTTC.

The rearrangement uses TRBV11-1 and TRBJ2-1, with 8 bases aligning to TRBD1. Germline CDR1 reads SGHAT; CDR2 reads FQDESV (reference sequence). J gave up 8 bases and V 4 bases, and 4 bases lay outside the gene matches. The CDR3 spans 13 residues. CDR3 in DNA: TGTGCCAGCAGCTCGACAGGGGCCTATGAGCAGTTCTTC. Translation gives CASSSTGAYEQFF.

This rearrangement joins TRBV7-8 to TRBJ2-3; the D gene is possibly TRBD2 (6 bases). The germline V and J ends were trimmed by 4 bases and 6 bases, with 14 bases remaining between them. The CDR3 length is 14 residues. CDR1 is SGHVS, CDR2 FQNEAQ, per germline. The CDR3 region has the DNA TGTGCCAGCAGCTCTACTAGCCTAGGCGATACGCAGTATTTT. It is translated as CASSSTSLGDTQYF.

This rearrangement joins TRBV4-1 to TRBJ1-6; perhaps TRBD1 as D (5 bases). The ends were cut back, 8 bases at V and 3 bases at J, with 14 bases in the middle. Germline values: CDR1 MGHRA, CDR2 YSYEKL. The CDR3 is 15 amino acids. CDR3 loop: CASGRAGLYNSPLHF. CDR3 bases: TGCGCCAGCGGTAGAGCGGGGCTCTATAATTCACCCCTCCACTTT.